Detailed here is one T cell receptor (beta chain). This record comes from a study of blood T cell repertoires in COVID-19. In the study overall: Sites across the United States, Italy and Spain contributed samples from acute and convalescent COVID-19. PBMCs, B-cell-depleted T cells, or T cells provided the cDNA or gDNA that made up the material.

Authors' methods: From reference gene primer amplification, estimates of nucleated cell counts were derived. Sequencing used immunoSEQ multiplex PCR; TCRdb keeps in-frame clones, though not all of them. That table furnishes V, J and clone size, whereas the DNA furnished D and trimming. The sample carries 100,000 or so clones, 91% recorded once. Trimming removed 5 bases from V and 1 base from J, with 11 bases in between. Looked up from germline, CDR1 is MDHEN and CDR2 is SYDVKM. CDR3 length: 14 amino acids. This sequence originates from a man younger than 30 with acute or convalescent COVID-19. Material: peripheral blood. The V call is TRBV28, the J call TRBJ2-5; no clear D. The CDR3 region is CASSVRNRQETQYF. The CDR3 DNA is TGTGCCAGCAGTGTCAGAAATCGCCAAGAGACCCAGTACTTC.